What follows are 7 T cell receptor beta chains derived from one specimen sequenced in a study of spatial heterogeneity in lung cancer. As for time point: sample taken at primary tumor resection. No cells were sorted before sequencing. The whole RNA sequenced was extracted from tumor, nontumor lung or frozen PBMC. MiXCR, run by TCRdb on the 5' RACE reads, gives a single entry per CDR3 protein. The table has around 45,000 distinct CDR3 sequences, 10% to 15% seen once; the top ten hold around 39%. Source: PBMCs, taken at surgery. The source of these receptors is a female donor with early-stage non-small cell lung cancer.

This chain uses TRBV18 with TRBJ1-1, with 9 bases identical to TRBD1. Germline V gives CDR1 KGHSH, CDR2 LQKENI. The CDR3 is made up of 14 amino acids. After removal of 8 bases from V and 0 bases from J, the junction contained 4 bases not matched to a gene. In DNA, the CDR3 is TGTGCCAGCGTACAGGGGGCCTTGAACACTGAAGCTTTCTTT. The encoded protein is CASVQGALNTEAFF.

This clonotype occurred a few times. The V call is TRBV20-1, the J call TRBJ1-1; TRBD1 matches at 9 bases. With 6 bases clipped from V and 0 bases from J, the junction kept 5 bases outside the gene matches. The CDR3 covers 14 residues. Germline values: CDR1 DFQATT, CDR2 SNEGSKA (reference sequence). The CDR3 protein is CSAPGTGMNTEAFF. CDR3 coding DNA: TGCAGTGCCCCCGGGACAGGGATGAACACTGAAGCTTTCTTT.

Ten or more counts support this clonotype. The chain joins TRBV3-1 to TRBJ2-3, with TRBD2 matching 7 bases. The junction had 6 bases not matched to a gene; V was cut back by 0 bases and J by 9 bases. This CDR3 is built from 14 residues. The germline gives CDR1 LGHDT, CDR2 YNNKEL (reference sequence). The CDR3 here is CASSQDLWGGTQYF. Written as DNA, the CDR3 is TGTGCCAGCAGCCAAGATCTATGGGGGGGGACGCAGTATTTT.

This clonotype was seen only a few times. V is TRBV6-2 or TRBV6-3 and J is TRBJ1-1, with 7 nucleotides matching TRBD1. The germline CDR1 and CDR2 sequences are MNHEY and SVGEGT. CDR3 length: 15 amino acids. Trimming removed 5 bases from V and 1 base from J; junction bases left unmatched: 7. The CDR3: CASSVRGPRNTEAFF. CDR3 coding DNA: TGTGCCAGCAGTGTGAGGGGGCCGAGGAACACTGAAGCTTTCTTT.

This clonotype was picked up a small number of times. The chain uses TRBV20-1 and TRBJ1-5, with a tentative D call TRBD1 (6 bases). Germline CDR1 reads DFQATT; CDR2 reads SNEGSKA (reference sequence). This CDR3 has 14 residues. This CDR3 reads CSVTSGGAAQPQHF. The CDR3, as DNA: TGCAGCGTTACTAGCGGGGGGGCCGCTCAGCCCCAGCATTTT.

This clonotype came up a few times. The chain carries TRBV7-9 and TRBJ2-3, with 9 positions matching TRBD2. Germline V lookup: CDR1 SEHNR, CDR2 FQNEAQ (reference sequence). This CDR3 is built from 19 residues. V was clipped by 1 base and J by 0 bases; unmatched bases: 11. The CDR3 spells CASSLDPIAGAHSTDTQYF. The CDR3 nucleotides are TGTGCCAGCAGCTTAGACCCAATAGCGGGGGCCCATAGCACAGATACGCAGTATTTT.

Ten or more counts support this clonotype. J is TRBJ2-5 and V is TRBV29-1, with D hard to call. The germline V and J ends were trimmed by 7 bases and 4 bases, with 13 bases remaining between them. Germline CDR1 and CDR2: SQVTM and ANQGSEA. The CDR3 runs 12 residues. The CDR3 DNA reads TGCAGCGCCCTGTGGGTTTTAGAGACCCAGTACTTC. Encoded protein: CSALWVLETQYF.